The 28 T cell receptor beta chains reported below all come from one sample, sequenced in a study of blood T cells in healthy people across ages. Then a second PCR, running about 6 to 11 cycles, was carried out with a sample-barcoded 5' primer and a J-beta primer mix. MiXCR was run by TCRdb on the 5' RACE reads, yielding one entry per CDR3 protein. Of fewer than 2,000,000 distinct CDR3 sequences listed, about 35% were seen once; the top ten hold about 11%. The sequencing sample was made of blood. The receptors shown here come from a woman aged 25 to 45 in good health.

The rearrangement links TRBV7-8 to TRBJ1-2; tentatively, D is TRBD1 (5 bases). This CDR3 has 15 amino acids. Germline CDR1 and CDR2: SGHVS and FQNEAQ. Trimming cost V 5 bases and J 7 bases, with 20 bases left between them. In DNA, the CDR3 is TGTGCCAGCAGCCCGCCGAAACAGGATGTGCGTGGCTACACCTTC. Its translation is CASSPPKQDVRGYTF.

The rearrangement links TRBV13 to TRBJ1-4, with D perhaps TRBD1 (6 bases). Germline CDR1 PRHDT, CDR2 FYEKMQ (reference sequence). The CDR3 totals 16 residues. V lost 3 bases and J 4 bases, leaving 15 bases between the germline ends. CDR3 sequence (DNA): TGTGCCAGCAGCTTCTCGGGGGGCGGCCTTAATGAAAAACTGTTTTTT. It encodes CASSFSGGGLNEKLFF.

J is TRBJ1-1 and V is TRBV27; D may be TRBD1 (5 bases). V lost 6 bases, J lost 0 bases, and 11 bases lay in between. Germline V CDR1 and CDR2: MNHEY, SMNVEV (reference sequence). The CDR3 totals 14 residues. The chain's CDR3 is CASSIGGLNTEAFF. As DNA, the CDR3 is TGTGCCAGCAGCATCGGGGGTCTGAACACTGAAGCTTTCTTT.

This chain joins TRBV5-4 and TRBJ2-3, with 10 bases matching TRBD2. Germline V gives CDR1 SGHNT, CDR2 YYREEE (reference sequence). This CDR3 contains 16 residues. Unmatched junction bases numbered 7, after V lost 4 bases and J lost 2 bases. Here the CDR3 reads CASSLYLAGVTDTQYF. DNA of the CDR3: TGTGCCAGCAGCCTTTACCTAGCGGGAGTCACAGATACGCAGTATTTT.

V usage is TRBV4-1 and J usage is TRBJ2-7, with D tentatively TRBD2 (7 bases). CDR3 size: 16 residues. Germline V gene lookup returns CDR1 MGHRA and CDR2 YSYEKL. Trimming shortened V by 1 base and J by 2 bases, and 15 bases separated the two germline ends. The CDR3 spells CASSQGPGAGAYEQYF. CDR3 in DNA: TGCGCCAGCAGCCAAGGCCCGGGGGCGGGAGCCTACGAGCAGTACTTC.

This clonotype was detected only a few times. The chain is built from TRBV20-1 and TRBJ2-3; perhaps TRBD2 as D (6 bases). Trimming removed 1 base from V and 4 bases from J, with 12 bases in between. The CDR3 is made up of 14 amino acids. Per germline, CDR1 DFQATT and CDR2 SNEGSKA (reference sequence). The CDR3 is CSARAPTRSDTQYF. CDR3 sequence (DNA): TGCAGTGCTAGAGCCCCGACTAGGTCAGATACGCAGTATTTT.

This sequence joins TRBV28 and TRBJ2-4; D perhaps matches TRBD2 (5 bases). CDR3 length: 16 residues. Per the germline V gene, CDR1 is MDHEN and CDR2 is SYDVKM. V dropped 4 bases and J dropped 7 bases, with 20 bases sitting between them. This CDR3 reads CASSSARRGYRNIQYF. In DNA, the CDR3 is TGTGCCAGCAGTTCGGCGCGGAGAGGGTATAGGAACATTCAGTACTTC.

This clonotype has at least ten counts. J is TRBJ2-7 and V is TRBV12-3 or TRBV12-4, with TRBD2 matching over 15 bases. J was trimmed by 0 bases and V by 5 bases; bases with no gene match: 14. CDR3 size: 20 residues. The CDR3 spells CASSPPGLAGGPSFSYEQYF. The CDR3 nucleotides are TGTGCCAGCAGTCCGCCCGGACTAGCGGGAGGGCCATCCTTCTCCTACGAGCAGTACTTC.

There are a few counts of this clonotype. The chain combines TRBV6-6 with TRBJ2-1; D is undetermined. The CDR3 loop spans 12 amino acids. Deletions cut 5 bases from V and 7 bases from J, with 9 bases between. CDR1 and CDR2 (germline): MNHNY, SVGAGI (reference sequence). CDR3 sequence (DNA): TGTGCCAGCAGTAAACTTAGAAATGAGCAGTTCTTC. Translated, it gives CASSKLRNEQFF.

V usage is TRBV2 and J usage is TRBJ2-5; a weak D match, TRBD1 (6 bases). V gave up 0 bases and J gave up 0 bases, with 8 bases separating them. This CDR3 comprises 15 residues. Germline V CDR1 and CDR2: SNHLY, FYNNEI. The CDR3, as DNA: TGTGCCAGCAGTGAAGCAGGACAGTACCAAGAGACCCAGTACTTC. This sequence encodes CASSEAGQYQETQYF.

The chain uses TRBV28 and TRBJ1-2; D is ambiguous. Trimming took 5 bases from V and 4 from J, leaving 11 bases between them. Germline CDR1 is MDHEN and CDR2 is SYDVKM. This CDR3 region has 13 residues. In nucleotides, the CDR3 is TGTGCCAGCAGTCTTGGACTGATCTATGGCTACACCTTC. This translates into CASSLGLIYGYTF.

The CDR3 loop is CASSARLAGGMGEQFF. The CDR3 region has the DNA TGCGCCAGCAGCGCCCGACTAGCGGGGGGGATGGGTGAGCAGTTCTTC. The V gene is TRBV4-1, the J gene TRBJ2-1; 14 bases map to TRBD2. Trimming took 5 bases from V and 9 from J; bases not matched to a gene: 9. Germline CDR1 reads MGHRA; CDR2 reads YSYEKL. The CDR3 consists of 16 residues.

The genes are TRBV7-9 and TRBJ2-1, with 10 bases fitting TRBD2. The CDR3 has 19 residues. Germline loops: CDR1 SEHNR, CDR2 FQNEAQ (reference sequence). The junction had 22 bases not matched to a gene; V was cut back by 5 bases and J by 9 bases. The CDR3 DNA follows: TGTGCCAGCAGCCCCCGACGGGGACAGAGTAGCGGGAGGTCGGTTGAGCAGTTCTTC. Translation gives CASSPRRGQSSGRSVEQFF.

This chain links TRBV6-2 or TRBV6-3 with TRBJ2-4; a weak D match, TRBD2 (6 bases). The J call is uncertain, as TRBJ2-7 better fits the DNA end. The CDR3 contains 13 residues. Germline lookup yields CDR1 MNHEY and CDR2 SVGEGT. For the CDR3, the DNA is TGTGCCAGCAGTTACTACGGAGGGAACGAGCAGTACTTC. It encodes CASSYYGGNEQYF.

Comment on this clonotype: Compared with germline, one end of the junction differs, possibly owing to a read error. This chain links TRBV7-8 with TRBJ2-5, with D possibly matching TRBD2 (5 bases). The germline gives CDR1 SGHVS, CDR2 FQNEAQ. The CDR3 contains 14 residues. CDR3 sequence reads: CPSSSAKRQETQYF. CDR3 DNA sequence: TGTCCCAGCAGCTCCGCAAAGCGGCAAGAGACCCAGTACTTC.

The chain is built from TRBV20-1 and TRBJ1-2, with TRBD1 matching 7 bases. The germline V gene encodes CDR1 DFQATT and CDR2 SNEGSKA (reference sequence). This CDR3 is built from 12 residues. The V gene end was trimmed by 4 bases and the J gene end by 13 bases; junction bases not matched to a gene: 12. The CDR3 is CSATGLTGQATF. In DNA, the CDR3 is TGCAGTGCTACGGGCTTGACAGGGCAAGCCACCTTC.

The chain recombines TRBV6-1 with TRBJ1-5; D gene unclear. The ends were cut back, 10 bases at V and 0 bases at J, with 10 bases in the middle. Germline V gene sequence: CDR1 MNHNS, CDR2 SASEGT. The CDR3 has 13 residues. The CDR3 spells CATSSFSNQPQHF. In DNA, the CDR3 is TGTGCCACTTCATCCTTTAGCAATCAGCCCCAGCATTTT.

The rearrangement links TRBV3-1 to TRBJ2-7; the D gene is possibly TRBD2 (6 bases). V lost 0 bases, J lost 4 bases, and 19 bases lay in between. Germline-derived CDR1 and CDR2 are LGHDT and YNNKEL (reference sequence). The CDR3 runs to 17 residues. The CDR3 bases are TGTGCCAGCAGCCAAGATGTGGGGCGGGATATCAAGTACGAGCAGTACTTC. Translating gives CASSQDVGRDIKYEQYF.

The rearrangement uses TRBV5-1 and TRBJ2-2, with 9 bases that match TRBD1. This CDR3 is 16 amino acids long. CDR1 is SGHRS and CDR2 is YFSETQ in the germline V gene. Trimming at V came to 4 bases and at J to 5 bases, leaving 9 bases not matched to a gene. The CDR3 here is CASSRDGTGKTGELFF. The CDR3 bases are TGCGCCAGCAGCCGGGACGGGACAGGGAAAACCGGGGAGCTGTTTTTT.

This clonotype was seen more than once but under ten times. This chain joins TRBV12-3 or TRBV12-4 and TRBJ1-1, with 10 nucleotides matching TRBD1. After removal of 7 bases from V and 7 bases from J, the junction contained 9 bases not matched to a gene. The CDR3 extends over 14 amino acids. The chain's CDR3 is CASKVDRGAGEAFF. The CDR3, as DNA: TGTGCCAGCAAAGTGGACAGGGGGGCGGGTGAAGCTTTCTTT.

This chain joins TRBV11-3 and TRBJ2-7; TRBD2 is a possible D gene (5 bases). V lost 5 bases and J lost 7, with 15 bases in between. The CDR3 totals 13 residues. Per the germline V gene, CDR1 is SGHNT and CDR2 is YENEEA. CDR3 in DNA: TGTGCCAGCAGCCGGATTAACGGGATAGAGCAGTACTTC. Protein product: CASSRINGIEQYF.

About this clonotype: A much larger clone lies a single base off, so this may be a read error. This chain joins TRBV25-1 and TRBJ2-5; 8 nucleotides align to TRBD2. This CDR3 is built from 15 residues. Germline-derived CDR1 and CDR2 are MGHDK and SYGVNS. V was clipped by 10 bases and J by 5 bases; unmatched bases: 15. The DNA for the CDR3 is TGTGCCAACAGAATGGCGGGAGGCCGATCGGAGACCCAGTACTTC. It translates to CANRMAGGRSETQYF.

The CDR3 nucleotides read TGTGCCACCAGTGATTTGAAGGGGTCTGGAAACACCATATATTTT. Protein: CATSDLKGSGNTIYF. The genes are TRBV24-1 and TRBJ1-3; D may be TRBD1 (5 bases). Between the trimmed V and J ends, which lost 0 bases and 1 base, there was a span of 6 bases. The CDR3 runs 15 residues. Germline V gene sequence: CDR1 KGHDR, CDR2 SFDVKD.

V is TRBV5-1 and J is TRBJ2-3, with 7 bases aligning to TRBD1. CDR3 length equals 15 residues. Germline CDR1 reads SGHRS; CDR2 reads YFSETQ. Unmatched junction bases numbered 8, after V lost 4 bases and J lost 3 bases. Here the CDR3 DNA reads TGCGCCAGCAGCCTAAGAGGACAGGTAACAGATACGCAGTATTTT. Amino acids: CASSLRGQVTDTQYF.

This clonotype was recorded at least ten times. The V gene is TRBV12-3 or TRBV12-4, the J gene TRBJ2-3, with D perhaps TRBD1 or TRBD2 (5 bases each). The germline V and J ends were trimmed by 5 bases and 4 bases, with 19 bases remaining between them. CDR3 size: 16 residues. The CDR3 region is CASSTGTTTGADTQYF. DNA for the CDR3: TGTGCCAGCAGTACCGGGACGACTACGGGCGCAGATACGCAGTATTTT.

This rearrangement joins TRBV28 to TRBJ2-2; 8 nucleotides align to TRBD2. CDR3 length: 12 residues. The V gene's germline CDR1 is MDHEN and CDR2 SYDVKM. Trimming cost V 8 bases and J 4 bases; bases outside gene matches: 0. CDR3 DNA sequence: TGTGCCAGCGGACTAGCCACCGGGGAGCTGTTTTTT. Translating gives CASGLATGELFF.

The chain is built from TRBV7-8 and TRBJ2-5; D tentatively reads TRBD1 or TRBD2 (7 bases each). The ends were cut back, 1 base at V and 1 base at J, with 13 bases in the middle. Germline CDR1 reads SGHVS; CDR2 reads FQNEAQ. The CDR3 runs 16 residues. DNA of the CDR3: TGTGCCAGCAGCTTAGACAGGGGAGGGCCCCAAGAGACCCAGTACTTC. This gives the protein CASSLDRGGPQETQYF.

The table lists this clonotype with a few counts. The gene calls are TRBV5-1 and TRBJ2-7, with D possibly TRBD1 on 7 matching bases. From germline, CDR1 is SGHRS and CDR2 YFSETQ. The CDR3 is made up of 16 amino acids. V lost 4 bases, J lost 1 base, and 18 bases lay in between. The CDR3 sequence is CASSPIPGGSSYEQYF. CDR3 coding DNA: TGCGCCAGCAGCCCTATCCCAGGGGGGTCTTCCTACGAGCAGTACTTC.